This TCR beta chain was profiled in a study of cytomegalovirus exposure and HLA in healthy donors. The protocol was immunoSEQ multiplex PCR, while the TCRdb copy is restricted to in-frame clones and leaves out a portion. The repertoire consists of tens of thousands of clones, with around 94% occurring once and the leading ten covering roughly 3.2%. CDR1 and CDR2 (germline): MNHEY, SVGAGI. With 0 bases clipped from V and 7 bases from J, the junction kept 6 bases outside the gene matches. The CDR3 contains 15 residues. This sequence originates from a young woman in good health and CMV-seropositive. This chain uses TRBV6-5 with TRBJ1-2; TRBD1 aligns across 9 bases. Sequenced sample: PBMCs. The CDR3 sequence is CASSYSGTGGSGYTF. The CDR3 nucleotides are TGTGCCAGCAGTTACTCAGGAACAGGGGGCAGTGGCTACACCTTC.